The 18 T cell receptor beta chains given below trace back to one sample, sequenced in a study of OX40 agonist ivuxolimab in advanced cancers. Receptors were amplified or captured by the immunoSEQ multiplex PCR assay. In its TCRdb copy, this immuneACCESS table keeps in-frame sequences only and misses some clones. Where compared with another copy, unresolved V genes explain less than half of these, and the others have no known cause. The sample table shows about 17,000 clones, and roughly 82% are seen once. Of the sample, 2% to 2.5% falls within the top ten clones. The sequenced sample was CD4+ or CD8+ T cells sorted from blood, obtained in a trial of the OX40 agonist ivuxolimab. The receptors here all came from an adult with an advanced solid tumor such as melanoma, head and neck, liver or kidney cancer.

The J gene is TRBJ2-2, the V gene TRBV18; the D gene is possibly TRBD2 (8 bases). V lost 9 bases and J lost 3, with 17 bases in between. The CDR3 has 15 amino acids. Germline lookup yields CDR1 KGHSH and CDR2 LQKENI. In DNA form, the CDR3 reads TGTGCCAGGGAGGGGGCGGGAGGTGACACCGGGGAGCTGTTTTTT. Its translation: CAREGAGGDTGELFF.

V usage is TRBV7-2 and J usage is TRBJ2-1; D ambiguous. The CDR3 is 12 residues long. The V end was cut by 5 bases, the J end by 4 bases, with 6 bases between. From germline, CDR1 is SGHTA and CDR2 FQGNSA. Here the CDR3 reads CASSPQYNEQFF. The DNA of the CDR3 is TGTGCCAGCAGCCCACAGTACAATGAGCAGTTCTTC.

The chain joins TRBV27 to TRBJ1-1; D unresolved. The CDR3 has 15 residues. The germline V and J ends were trimmed by 5 bases and 3 bases, with 16 bases remaining between them. The V gene's germline CDR1 is MNHEY and CDR2 SMNVEV (reference sequence). The CDR3 spells CASSVRPGGHTEAFF. CDR3 nucleotides: TGTGCCAGCAGTGTTCGTCCCGGAGGTCACACTGAAGCTTTCTTT.

The genes are TRBV5-4 and TRBJ2-7; D tentatively reads TRBD1 or TRBD2 (7 bases each). V was pared by 4 bases and J by 6 bases, with 17 bases between. The germline V gene encodes CDR1 SGHNT and CDR2 YYREEE (reference sequence). The CDR3 is 14 amino acids. CDR3 nucleotides: TGTGCCAGCAGCCCAGGGGGGGGGTCAGGCGAGCAGTACTTC. Its translation: CASSPGGGSGEQYF.

J is TRBJ2-7 and V is TRBV11-3, with 7 bases aligning to TRBD2. CDR3 size: 16 residues. The V gene end was trimmed by 3 bases and the J gene end by 2 bases; junction bases not matched to a gene: 10. Germline V gives CDR1 SGHNT, CDR2 YENEEA. The CDR3 DNA reads as TGTGCCAGCAGCTTGGAGCGGGGCCCGGGCCCCTACGAGCAGTACTTC. This sequence encodes CASSLERGPGPYEQYF. The complete variable domain, with remaining parts taken from reference TRBV11-3 and TRBJ2-7, reads EAGVVQSPRYKIIEKKQPVAFWCNPISGHNTLYWYLQNLGQGPELLIRYENEEAVDDSQLPKDRFSAERLKGVDSTLKIQPAELGDSAVYLCASSLERGPGPYEQYFGPGTRLTVT.

The chain is built from TRBV21-1 and TRBJ2-7; TRBD1 is the table's D call, not checked against the DNA. TRBV21-1 is shown as a pseudogene. This CDR3 spans 13 amino acids. This CDR3 is CASSMGQDYEQYF. CDR3 sequence (DNA): TGTGCCAGCAGCATGGGACAGGACTACGAGCAGTACTTC.

This clone was picked up a small number of times. This rearrangement joins TRBV6-1 to TRBJ1-1, with D perhaps TRBD1 (6 bases). This CDR3 region has 15 residues. V dropped 4 bases and J dropped 0 bases, with 12 bases sitting between them. Per germline, CDR1 MNHNS and CDR2 SASEGT. CDR3 sequence (DNA): TGTGCCAGCAGTGCTTTTGGGGGCATGAACACTGAAGCTTTCTTT. Protein: CASSAFGGMNTEAFF.

The chain links TRBV28 to TRBJ2-5; possibly TRBD1 for D (5 bases). V dropped 8 bases and J dropped 9 bases, with 13 bases sitting between them. The CDR3 covers 11 residues. Looked up from germline, CDR1 is MDHEN and CDR2 is SYDVKM. CDR3 in amino acids: CASGPEGAQYF. The CDR3 region has the DNA TGTGCCAGCGGGCCTGAAGGGGCCCAGTACTTC. The full variable domain, rest sourced from reference TRBV28 and TRBJ2-5, is DVKVTQSSRYLVKRTGEKVFLECVQDMDHENMFWYRQDPGLGLRLIYFSYDVKMKEKGDIPEGYSVSREKKERFSLILESASTNQTSMYLCASGPEGAQYFGPGTRLLVL.

The chain carries TRBV5-4 and TRBJ2-5, with D perhaps assigned TRBD1 or TRBD2 (5 bases each). Gene TRBJ2-7 matches the end of the DNA better, so the J call may be wrong. Germline loops: CDR1 SGHNT, CDR2 YYREEE (reference sequence). The CDR3 is 14 residues long. This CDR3 reads CASSPGRSDYEQYF. The CDR3 DNA is TGTGCCAGCAGCCCGGGGCGGTCGGACTACGAGCAGTACTTC.

The rearrangement links TRBV21-1 to TRBJ2-4; the DNA was not compared with TRBD2, the D call given in the table. TRBV21-1 is termed a pseudogene. The CDR3 totals 14 residues. CDR3 in amino acids: CASSKAGGQNIQYF. CDR3 coding DNA: TGTGCCAGCAGCAAAGCTGGAGGCCAAAACATTCAGTACTTC.

The chain couples TRBV5-3 to TRBJ2-7; the match to TRBD1 covers 8 bases. TRBV5-3 is noted as an ORF with a role that remains uncertain. This CDR3 spans 16 amino acids. V gave up 0 bases and J gave up 6 bases; unmatched junction bases: 11. CDR3 nucleotides: TGTGCCAGAAGCTTGGATGAGAACAGGGGGGTCTTCGAGCAGTACTTC. Its protein product is CARSLDENRGVFEQYF.

V is TRBV5-4 and J is TRBJ2-7, with TRBD2 matching 11 bases. The V gene's germline CDR1 is SGHNT and CDR2 YYREEE (reference sequence). The length of the CDR3 is 17 residues. The junction had 9 bases not matched to a gene; V was cut back by 3 bases and J by 1 base. In DNA form, the CDR3 reads TGTGCCAGCAGCTATGAAGCCGGGACTAGCGGATCCTACGAGCAGTACTTC. Translation: CASSYEAGTSGSYEQYF.

CDR3 residues: CASSERQGESPLHF. In nucleotides, the CDR3 is TGCGCCAGCAGTGAAAGACAGGGGGAGTCACCCCTCCACTTT. J is TRBJ1-6 and V is TRBV10-1; 9 nucleotides line up with TRBD1. The CDR3 extends over 14 amino acids. The trim removed 3 bases at V and 10 bases at J, leaving 4 bases unmatched. Germline CDR1 and CDR2: WNHNN and SYGVQD (reference sequence).

The gene calls are TRBV5-4 and TRBJ2-6; no clear D gene. The CDR3 is made up of 15 amino acids. In germline, CDR1 is SGHNT, CDR2 YYREEE (reference sequence). Trimming left V 2 bases short and J 0 bases short, with 6 bases between. The CDR3 DNA reads TGTGCCAGCAGCTTAGACTCCTCTGGGGCCAACGTCCTGACTTTC. This translates into CASSLDSSGANVLTF.

The chain is built from TRBV30 and TRBJ2-7, with D maybe TRBD2 (6 bases). V lost 0 bases, J lost 4 bases, and 13 bases lay in between. This CDR3 spans 14 amino acids. The germline V gene has CDR1 GTSNPN and CDR2 SVGIG (reference sequence). The CDR3 protein is CAWSVPLAGYEQYF. CDR3 nucleotides: TGTGCCTGGAGTGTACCACTAGCAGGGTACGAGCAGTACTTC.

This sequence joins TRBV9 and TRBJ2-3; D may be TRBD2 (6 bases). The germline CDR1 and CDR2 sequences are SGDLS and YYNGEE. V was cut by 0 bases and J by 2 bases, with 13 bases left in between. The CDR3 length is 16 residues. The CDR3 is CASSVGGTVPTDTQYF. The CDR3 DNA reads as TGTGCCAGCAGCGTAGGCGGGACGGTTCCCACAGATACGCAGTATTTT. The full variable domain, rest sourced from reference TRBV9 and TRBJ2-3, is DSGVTQTPKHLITATGQRVTLRCSPRSGDLSVYWYQQSLDQGLQFLIQYYNGEERAKGNILERFSAQQFPDLHSELNLSSLELGDSALYFCASSVGGTVPTDTQYFGPGTRLTVL.

This sequence joins TRBV14 and TRBJ2-2; the D gene is possibly TRBD2 (5 bases). CDR1 and CDR2 from the germline V gene are SGHDN and FVKESK. The CDR3 is made up of 16 amino acids. V gave up 4 bases and J gave up 5 bases, with 17 bases separating them. The CDR3 reads CASSPRAVARTGELFF. CDR3 nucleotide sequence: TGTGCCAGCAGCCCCCGAGCGGTCGCTCGTACCGGGGAGCTGTTTTTT.

The chain is built from TRBV11-1 and TRBJ2-1, with D perhaps being TRBD1 or TRBD2 (5 bases each). This CDR3 spans 14 amino acids. Looked up from germline, CDR1 is SGHAT and CDR2 is FQDESV (reference sequence). V was pared by 1 base and J by 8 bases, with 12 bases between. The CDR3 protein is CASSLEGESYEQFF. The DNA of the CDR3 is TGTGCCAGCAGCTTAGAAGGGGAGAGCTATGAGCAGTTCTTC.